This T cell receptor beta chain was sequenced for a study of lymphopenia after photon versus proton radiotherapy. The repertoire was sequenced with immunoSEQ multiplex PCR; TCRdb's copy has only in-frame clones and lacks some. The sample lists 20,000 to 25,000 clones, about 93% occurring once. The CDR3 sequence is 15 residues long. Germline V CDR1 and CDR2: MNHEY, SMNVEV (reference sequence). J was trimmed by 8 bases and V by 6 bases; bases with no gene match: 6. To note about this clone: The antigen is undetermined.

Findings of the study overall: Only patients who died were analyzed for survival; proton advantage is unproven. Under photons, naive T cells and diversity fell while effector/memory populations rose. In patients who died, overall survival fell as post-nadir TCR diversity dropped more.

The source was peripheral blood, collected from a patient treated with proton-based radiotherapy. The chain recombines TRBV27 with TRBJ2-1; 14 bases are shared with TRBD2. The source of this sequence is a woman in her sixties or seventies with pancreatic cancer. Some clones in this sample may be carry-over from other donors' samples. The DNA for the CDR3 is TGTGCCAGCAGGGGGACTAGCGGGAGTATCGATGAGCAGTTCTTC. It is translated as CASRGTSGSIDEQFF.